A single sample gave rise to the 14 T cell receptor beta chains below, sequenced in a study of blood T cell repertoires in COVID-19. Repertoires were generated with immunoSEQ multiplex PCR, while TCRdb's copy carries only in-frame clones and drops some. The sample includes 110,000 to 150,000 clones, roughly 80% of them seen just once. What was sequenced was PBMCs or T cells enriched from blood (not recorded which). All receptors derive from a woman in her forties or fifties who had recovered from COVID-19.

This clone was seen only a few times. V usage is TRBV14 and J usage is TRBJ1-4; TRBD1 aligns across 7 bases. Losses at the gene ends were 5 bases for V and 6 bases for J; bases not matched to a gene: 9. The CDR3 runs to 15 residues. From germline, CDR1 is SGHDN and CDR2 FVKESK. CDR3 in DNA: TGTGCCAGCAGCTCGGGGACAGACATCCATGAAAAACTGTTTTTT. As protein: CASSSGTDIHEKLFF. The full variable domain, rest sourced from reference TRBV14 and TRBJ1-4, is EAGVTQFPSHSVIEKGQTVTLRCDPISGHDNLYWYRRVMGKEIKFLLHFVKESKQDESGMPNNRFLAERTGGTYSTLKVQPAELEDSGVYFCASSSGTDIHEKLFFGSGTQLSVL.

This clone was seen only once. CDR3 protein: CSVEDVREGRTEAFF. The DNA of the CDR3 is TGCAGCGTTGAAGATGTTCGAGAGGGTCGCACTGAAGCTTTCTTT. The J gene is TRBJ1-1, the V gene TRBV29-1, with unresolved D. V gave up 0 bases and J gave up 4 bases, with 15 bases separating them. The CDR3 covers 15 residues. CDR1 SQVTM and CDR2 ANQGSEA come from the germline V gene.

The table lists this clone with a count of one. The CDR3 DNA reads TGTGCCAGCAGTTCCCAGGGGCTAAACGATGAAAAACTGTTTTTT. Translation: CASSSQGLNDEKLFF. The chain couples TRBV2 to TRBJ1-4; tentatively, D is TRBD1 (6 bases). The CDR3 runs 15 residues. Germline V gives CDR1 SNHLY, CDR2 FYNNEI. Trimming pared 5 bases from V and 6 bases from J, leaving 16 bases between.

V usage is TRBV4-2 and J usage is TRBJ2-5; 7 bases line up with TRBD2. V gave up 0 bases and J gave up 2 bases; unmatched junction bases: 3. Germline lookup yields CDR1 LGHNA and CDR2 YNFKEQ. This CDR3 has 15 amino acids. The CDR3 region has the DNA TGTGCCAGCAGCCAAGATCCCGGGGGGCAAGAGACCCAGTACTTC. Its translation: CASSQDPGGQETQYF.

The chain recombines TRBV5-5 with TRBJ2-5; TRBD2 matches 10 bases. The J segment lost 4 bases and the V segment lost 4 bases, leaving 10 bases of the junction unmatched. There are 16 residues in the CDR3. Germline V CDR1 and CDR2: SGHKS, YYEKEE (reference sequence). The CDR3 protein is CASSPSPSGGIETQYF. The CDR3 nucleotides are TGTGCCAGCAGCCCCTCACCTAGCGGGGGCATAGAGACCCAGTACTTC.

The V gene is TRBV5-1, the J gene TRBJ2-3, with 10 bases matching TRBD2. Germline loops: CDR1 SGHRS, CDR2 YFSETQ. The CDR3 contains 14 residues. V dropped 4 bases and J dropped 6; count of bases not matched to a gene: 5. The CDR3 region has the DNA TGCGCCAGCAGCGCAGCGGGGGGGCTGGATACGCAGTATTTT. This gives the protein CASSAAGGLDTQYF.

This clone was observed a handful of times. This chain uses TRBV6-2 or TRBV6-3 with TRBJ1-6, with a tentative D call TRBD1 (5 bases). This CDR3 contains 15 residues. Between the trimmed V and J ends, which lost 6 bases and 7 bases, there was a span of 16 bases. From germline, CDR1 is MNHEY and CDR2 SVGEGT. The CDR3 region is CASSHHDSENSPLHF. The CDR3 DNA follows: TGTGCCAGCAGCCACCACGACAGTGAAAATTCACCCCTCCACTTT.

The chain joins TRBV28 to TRBJ1-5; a weak D match, TRBD1 (5 bases). The CDR3 consists of 13 residues. V lost 6 bases to trimming and J lost 9 bases, with 15 bases between them. Germline V lookup: CDR1 MDHEN, CDR2 SYDVKM. The CDR3 DNA reads as TGTGCCAGCAGATTCCAGGGTAGCCGGCCCCAGCATTTT. Translating it yields CASRFQGSRPQHF.

The gene calls are TRBV4-1 and TRBJ2-5; 7 positions match TRBD1. J lost 5 bases, V lost 3 bases, and 6 bases had no gene match. Germline V CDR1 and CDR2: MGHRA, YSYEKL. The CDR3 is 14 amino acids. CDR3 amino acids: CASSQRQGMETQYF. The CDR3 bases are TGCGCCAGCAGCCAGAGACAGGGCATGGAGACCCAGTACTTC.

The chain has TRBV19 and TRBJ2-5; 10 positions agree with TRBD1. The CDR3 contains 14 residues. Germline values: CDR1 LNHDA, CDR2 SQIVND (reference sequence). J was trimmed by 6 bases and V by 5 bases; bases with no gene match: 6. For the CDR3, the DNA is TGTGCCAGTAGTGCCGGGACAGGGGTTCAGACCCAGTACTTC. It translates to CASSAGTGVQTQYF. The full variable domain, completed using reference TRBV19 and TRBJ2-5, is DGGITQSPKYLFRKEGQNVTLSCEQNLNHDAMYWYRQDPGQGLRLIYYSQIVNDFQKGDIAEGYSVSREKKESFPLTVTSAQKNPTAFYLCASSAGTGVQTQYFGPGTRLLVL.

The genes are TRBV19 and TRBJ1-5; TRBD1 matches at 8 bases. Germline CDR1 is LNHDA and CDR2 is SQIVND (reference sequence). The J segment lost 5 bases and the V segment lost 6 bases, leaving 12 bases of the junction unmatched. CDR3 length: 16 amino acids. CDR3 in amino acids: CASSALSGGVDQPQHF. DNA of the CDR3: TGTGCCAGTAGCGCTCTTTCAGGGGGCGTAGATCAGCCCCAGCATTTT.

The chain has TRBV3-1 (or the pseudogene TRBV3-2) and TRBJ2-5; 8 nucleotides align to TRBD2. With V trimmed by 6 bases and J by 3 bases, 6 bases remained unmatched. From germline, CDR1 is LGHDT and CDR2 YNNKEL (reference sequence). The CDR3 extends over 14 amino acids. Written as DNA, the CDR3 is TGTGCCAGCAGAGAGAATAGCGGGGAAGAGACCCAGTACTTC. Translated, it gives CASRENSGEETQYF.

For the CDR3, the DNA is TGTGCCAGCAAAACCCGAGGGCCAGTCTACGAGCAGTACTTC. Encoded protein: CASKTRGPVYEQYF. This chain connects TRBV6-5 to TRBJ2-7, with D possibly being TRBD2 (5 bases). CDR3 length: 14 residues. Trimming shortened V by 7 bases and J by 3 bases, and 16 bases separated the two germline ends. The germline V gene encodes CDR1 MNHEY and CDR2 SVGAGI.

The rearrangement uses TRBV5-6 and TRBJ2-7; D may be TRBD2 (6 bases). Germline values: CDR1 SGHDT, CDR2 YYEEEE. This CDR3 is built from 14 residues. V was cut by 2 bases and J by 4 bases, with 13 bases left in between. In DNA, the CDR3 is TGTGCCAGCAGCTTCGGAGGGAAAACTTACGAGCAGTACGTC. Its translation is CASSFGGKTYEQYV.